The present T cell receptor beta chain was sequenced within a study of CD8 T cells in Susac syndrome. The CDR3 has 13 residues. Looked up from germline, CDR1 is SNHLY and CDR2 is FYNNEI. V was pared by 8 bases and J by 4 bases, with 14 bases between. Random hexamers were used to reverse transcribe the RNA input (roughly 0.5 to 1 ug). TCRdb redid the calling of the immunoSEQ multiplex PCR reads with MiXCR, one entry per CDR3 protein. Of 50,000 to 65,000 distinct CDR3 sequences in the sample, approximately 94% were seen once. J is TRBJ1-1 and V is TRBV2, with D maybe TRBD1 (5 bases). This clonotype was obtained from a human donor in good health. Sequenced: CD8+ T cells from PBMCs. Here the CDR3 DNA reads TGTGCCAGCGGGGGAGAAGTCCTCACTGAAGCTTTCTTT. Its translation is CASGGEVLTEAFF.